This TCR beta chain was sequenced during a study of vaccination and CD4 T cells after COVID-19. Trimming removed 3 bases from V and 4 bases from J, with 6 bases in between. The length of the CDR3 is 12 residues. Looked up from germline, CDR1 is SGHNT and CDR2 is YYREEE (reference sequence). Once obtained from cultured CD4+ T cells, the DNA was sequenced using the Oncomine TCR Beta short-read assay. TCRdb re-called the PCR reads with MiXCR, one entry per CDR3 protein. The sample holds just over 14,000 distinct CDR3 sequences, more than 40% seen once. Indicated treatment: approximately 11-day PBMC culture with coronavirus spike peptide pools or control peptides (ViraFEST assay). This clonotype appeared a few times. The target antigen is unknown. Study results and caveats: The median proportion of reactive clones detected only post-vaccination in convalescent patients was approximately 90%.

The source of this sequence is a human donor who had recovered from COVID-19. The chain couples TRBV5-4 to TRBJ2-3; no firm D call. The sequenced sample consisted of CD4+ T cells from blood, cultured in vitro. The CDR3 sequence: CASSYSADTQYF. As DNA, the CDR3 is TGTGCCAGCAGCTACAGCGCAGATACGCAGTATTTT.